This T cell receptor beta chain is from a study of beta chain features in type 1 diabetes (dated by TCRdb to the late 2010s). A note on the overall study: Mean age, gender distribution, total cell number and subset yield did not differ between patients and healthy donors. A total of 100 million to 140 million sorted cells were examined across all samples, and the number of cells per subset was strongly correlated with RNA yield. In the study, TCRB repertoires of sorted circulating CD4+ T cell subsets from recently diagnosed type 1 diabetes patients were compared with those of matched healthy donors. Regulatory and stem cell-like memory subsets were isolated from only 8 patients and about 8 healthy donors, whereas naive and central memory subsets came from all 30 or so donors.

Via the germline V gene, CDR1 is MNHEY and CDR2 SVGAGI. Measured from the cysteine to the phenylalanine, the CDR3 is 13 residues long. Of all the DNA, just the CDR3 is kept, 39 bases in frame from base 1. V is shortened by 7 bases, J by 1 base, and the region joining them spans 9 bases. With regard to this clone: It has no known antigen specificity. No quality values exist for individual bases; no much larger clone is one base distant.

The entire isolated RNA was reverse transcribed using the High Capacity cDNA Reverse Transcription Kit, and thus expressed TCRB transcripts were sequenced. Naive, central memory and regulatory T cell samples underwent deep immunoSEQ sequencing, averaging about 3.5 million total reads per sample. Sorted cells were lysed in RLT buffer, and RNA was extracted using DNase-treated RNeasy Micro or Mini kits according to cell number. To prevent cross-contamination, every cell subset was processed on its own, while patient and healthy donor samples were processed together. The immunoSEQ multiplex PCR was used to amplify TCRB sequences from cDNA, yielding 87-bp fragments that span the CDR3 region. The amplicons were sequenced using the Illumina HiSeq platform. Per the authors' processing: PCR bias was corrected computationally using synthetic template baselines, and reads within Hamming distance 2 were collapsed, with unmergeable singletons discarded. Reads were aligned against IMGT to assign V, D and J genes, CDR3 length and insertions or deletions at six rearrangement sites. Within each subset, clonotype counts were normalized to sorted cell number, after which true diversity and Gini coefficients were computed with the tcR R package. Repertoire sharing was quantified using the overlap coefficient calculated on TCRB nucleotide sequences. Sourced from immuneACCESS, this table was stored by TCRdb with only in-frame sequences that have V and J called. A share of the clones is absent; for the studies checked, an unresolved V gene accounts for under half, and the remainder has no known explanation. The V and J calls and clone size were taken over from that table, and D and trimming were inferred from the DNA. The sample records over 300,000 clones, under 8.5% of which are singletons. The top ten hold 0.44% of the sample.

From each donor, a single peripheral blood sample of around 0.12 L on average was drawn into heparinised tubes. Naive, central memory, regulatory and stem cell-like memory CD4+ T cells were sorted on a BD FACSAria II using a panel including CD45RO, CCR7, CD25, CD127, CD95 and CD27. A purity above 95% was achieved for all sorted populations. Right away, PBMCs were isolated by Lymphoprep density gradient centrifugation and were stained directly, with no culture step. Samples were stained and sorted in pairs, with one healthy donor and one patient per experiment, so that batch effects were minimized. Paper-wide results and their limitations: Shorter templates might have been favored by PCR, but patient and control samples were amplified and corrected together, so both groups would have been affected equally by any skew. Because small numbers of individuals were included in the HLA sub-analyses, any influence of HLA type on TCRB rearrangement was left unresolved. Sequencing cDNA rather than genomic DNA could over-represent highly expressing activated cells, although activation and CD3 levels did not differ between groups. A moderate but significant shortening of TCRB CDR3 length was observed in type 1 diabetes patients in all four CD4+ subsets. Naive, central memory and regulatory TCRB repertoires appeared to be more alike among patients than among healthy donors. Patients with type 1 diabetes made fewer insertions and deleted more nucleotides at VDJ recombination sites, implying thymic rearrangement abnormalities.

The source of this sequence is a young woman in good health. Specimen: central memory CD4+ T cells from blood. Recombination joined TRBV6-5 with TRBJ2-3; no D gene call is confident. The CDR3 has the sequence CASTRIGTDTQYF. The nucleotides are TGTGCCAGCACCAGGATAGGCACAGATACGCAGTATTTT.